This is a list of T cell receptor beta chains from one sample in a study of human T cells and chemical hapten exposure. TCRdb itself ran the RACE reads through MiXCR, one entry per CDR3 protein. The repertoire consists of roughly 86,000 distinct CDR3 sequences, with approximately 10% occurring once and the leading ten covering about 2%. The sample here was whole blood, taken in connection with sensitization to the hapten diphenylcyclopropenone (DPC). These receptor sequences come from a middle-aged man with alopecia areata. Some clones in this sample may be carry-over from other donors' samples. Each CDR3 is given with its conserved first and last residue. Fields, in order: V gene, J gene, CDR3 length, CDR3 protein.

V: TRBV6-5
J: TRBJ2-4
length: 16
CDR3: CASVLAGGGAKNIQYF

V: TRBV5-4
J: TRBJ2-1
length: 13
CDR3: CASSSRDLNEQFF

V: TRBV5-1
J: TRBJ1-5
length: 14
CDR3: CASSLEGQRQPQHF

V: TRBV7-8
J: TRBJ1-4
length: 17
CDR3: CASSPTGGGGANEKLFF

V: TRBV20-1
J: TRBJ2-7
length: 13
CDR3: CSASERVPYEQYF

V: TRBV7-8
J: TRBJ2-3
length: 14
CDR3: CASRQTTVTDTQYF

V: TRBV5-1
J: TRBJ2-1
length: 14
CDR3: CASSSPSRGNEQFF

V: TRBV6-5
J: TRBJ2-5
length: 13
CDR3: CASSNGGLETQYF

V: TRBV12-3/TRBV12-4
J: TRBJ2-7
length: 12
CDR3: CASSLRLGERYF

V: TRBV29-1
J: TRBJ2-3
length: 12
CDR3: CSVRTGSDTQYF

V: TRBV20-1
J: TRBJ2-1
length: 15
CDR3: CSARDQGSALDEQFF

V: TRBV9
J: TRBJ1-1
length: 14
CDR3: CASRTGTENTEAFF

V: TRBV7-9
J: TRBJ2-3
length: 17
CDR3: CASSFYLLAPSTDTQYF

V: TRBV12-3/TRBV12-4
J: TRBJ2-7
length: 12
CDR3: CASSFRLLEQYF

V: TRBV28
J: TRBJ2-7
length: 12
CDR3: CASSFRAYEQYF

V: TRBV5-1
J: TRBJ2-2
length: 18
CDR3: CASSSRPGTGSNTGELFF

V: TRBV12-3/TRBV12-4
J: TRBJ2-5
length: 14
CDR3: CASSFPQTPETQYF

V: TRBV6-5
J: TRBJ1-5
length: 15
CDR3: CASSRTVNSNQPQHF

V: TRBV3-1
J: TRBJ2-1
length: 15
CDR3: CASSVGLAEINEQFF

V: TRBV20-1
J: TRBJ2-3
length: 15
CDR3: CSARGPGGTTDTQYF

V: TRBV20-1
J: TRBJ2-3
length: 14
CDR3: CSAIHSDSSDTQYF

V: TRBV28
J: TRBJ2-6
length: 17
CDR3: CASRPTTGLSGANVLTF

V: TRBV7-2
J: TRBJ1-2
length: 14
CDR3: CASSSYQGPYGYTF

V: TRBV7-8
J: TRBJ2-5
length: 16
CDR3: CASSLGVAGDGKTQYF

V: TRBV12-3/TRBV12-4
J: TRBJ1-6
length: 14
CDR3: CASSGGTYNSPLHF

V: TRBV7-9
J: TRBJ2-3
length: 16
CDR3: CASSSGTGTFLDTQYF

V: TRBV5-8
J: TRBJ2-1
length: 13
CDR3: CASSLTGYNEQFF

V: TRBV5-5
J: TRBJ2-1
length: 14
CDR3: CASSLVGGRSEQFF

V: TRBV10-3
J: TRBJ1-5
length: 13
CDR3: CAISGQVDQPQHF

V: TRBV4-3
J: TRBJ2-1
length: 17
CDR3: CASSQDVGWGSYNEQFF

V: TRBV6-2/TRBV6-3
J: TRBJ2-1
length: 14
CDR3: CASRTGTSGSEQFF

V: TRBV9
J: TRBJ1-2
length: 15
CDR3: CASSEAPSQNYGYTF

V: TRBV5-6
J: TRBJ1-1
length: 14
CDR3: CASSLGGSAREAFF

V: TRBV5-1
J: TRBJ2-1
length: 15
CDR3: CASSLDGGSYNEQFF

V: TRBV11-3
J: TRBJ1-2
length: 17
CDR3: CASLNPPPQGGGYGYTF

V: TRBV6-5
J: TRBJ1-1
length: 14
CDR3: CASSYSKGLTEAFF

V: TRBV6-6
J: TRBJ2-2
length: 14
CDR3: CASSPGQVTGELFF

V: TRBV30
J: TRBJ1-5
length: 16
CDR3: CAWRDKVPFFNQPQHF

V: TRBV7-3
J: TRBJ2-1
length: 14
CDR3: CASSPGGGYNEQFF

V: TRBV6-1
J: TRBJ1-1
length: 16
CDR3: CASSAGQGPLNTEAFF

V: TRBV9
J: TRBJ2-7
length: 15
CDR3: CASSVEVAAPYEQYF

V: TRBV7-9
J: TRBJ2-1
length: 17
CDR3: CASSLGGLAVSYNEQFF

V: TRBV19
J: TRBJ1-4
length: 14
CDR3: CATGGGSSNEKLFF

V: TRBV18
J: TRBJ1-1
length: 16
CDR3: CASSPPGQTFHTEAFF

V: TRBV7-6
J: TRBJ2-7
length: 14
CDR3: CASSLRDSPYEQYF

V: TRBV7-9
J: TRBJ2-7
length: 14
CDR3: CASSLDGTGYEQYF

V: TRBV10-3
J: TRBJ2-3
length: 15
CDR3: CAISGEADSTDTQYF

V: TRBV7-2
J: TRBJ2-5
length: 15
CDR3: CASSLVAGGRETQYF

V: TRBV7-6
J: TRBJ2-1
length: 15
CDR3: CASSIAAAGYNEQFF

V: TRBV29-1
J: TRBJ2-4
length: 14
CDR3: CSVRATLAKNIQYF

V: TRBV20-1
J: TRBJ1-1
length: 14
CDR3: CSAATWGLGTEAFF

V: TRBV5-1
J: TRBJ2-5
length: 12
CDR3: CASSLGQETQYF

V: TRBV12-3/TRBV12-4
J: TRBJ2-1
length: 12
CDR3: CASGTSGNEQFF

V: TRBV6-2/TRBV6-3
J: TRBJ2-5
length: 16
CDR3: CASSYPLWAGAETQYF

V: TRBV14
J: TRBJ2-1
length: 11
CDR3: CASYPRNEQFF

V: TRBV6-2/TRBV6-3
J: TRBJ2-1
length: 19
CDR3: CASSQRVGGRARTYNEQFF

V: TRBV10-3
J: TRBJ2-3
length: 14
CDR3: CAIRTSGSPDTQYF

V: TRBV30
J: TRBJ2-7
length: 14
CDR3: CAWSLGRVDYEQYF

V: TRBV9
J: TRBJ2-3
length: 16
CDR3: CASSVASREGTDTQYF